Shown below are 21 T cell receptor beta chains from a single sample sequenced in a study of blood T cell repertoires in COVID-19. The repertoire was sequenced with immunoSEQ multiplex PCR; TCRdb's copy has only in-frame clones and lacks some. The data show some 230,000 clones, with 84% seen just once and 3% to 3.5% held by the top ten. The sample taken for sequencing was peripheral blood. Receptors were obtained from a woman aged 25-40 years who had recovered from COVID-19.

The chain uses TRBV9 and TRBJ1-5; the match to TRBD1 covers 9 bases. Per germline, CDR1 SGDLS and CDR2 YYNGEE. The V gene end was trimmed by 0 bases and the J gene end by 7 bases; junction bases not matched to a gene: 5. The CDR3 length is 15 residues. Here the CDR3 reads CASSVDGTGWQPQHF. The CDR3 region has the DNA TGTGCCAGCAGCGTAGATGGGACAGGGTGGCAGCCCCAGCATTTT.

The rearrangement uses TRBV5-1 and TRBJ2-2; 8 bases agree with TRBD1. There are 14 residues in the CDR3. V gave up 4 bases and J gave up 7 bases; unmatched junction bases: 6. Germline values: CDR1 SGHRS, CDR2 YFSETQ. The CDR3 protein is CASSLQGAGGELFF. The CDR3 region has the DNA TGCGCCAGCAGCCTTCAGGGGGCCGGCGGGGAGCTGTTTTTT.

Written as DNA, the CDR3 is TGTGCCAGCTCATCCAACGGCCAGGATGGCTACACCTTC. Amino acids: CASSSNGQDGYTF. The chain has TRBV18 and TRBJ1-2; D gene ambiguous. Germline-derived CDR1 and CDR2 are KGHSH and LQKENI. V dropped 5 bases and J dropped 6 bases, with 13 bases sitting between them. The CDR3 covers 13 residues.

The V gene is TRBV12-5, the J gene TRBJ2-7, with 9 bases identical to TRBD2. Germline values: CDR1 LGHNT, CDR2 FRNRAP. V shed 0 bases, J shed 6 bases, and the junction held 12 bases outside the gene matches. The CDR3 has 17 amino acids. The CDR3 nucleotides are TGTGCTAGTGGTTTGGTACTCGACGGGACTAGCCCCACCGAGCAGTACTTC. As protein: CASGLVLDGTSPTEQYF.

The chain has TRBV10-3 and TRBJ1-5; D possibly corresponds to TRBD1 (5 bases). Germline CDR1 is ENHRY and CDR2 is SYGVKD. Trimming removed 7 bases from V and 0 bases from J, with 19 bases in between. The CDR3 is 17 amino acids. Here the CDR3 reads CAITQGRSSDSNQPQHF. CDR3 sequence (DNA): TGTGCCATCACGCAGGGTAGAAGTTCTGATAGCAATCAGCCCCAGCATTTT.

J is TRBJ2-2 and V is TRBV6-5, with D maybe TRBD1 (6 bases). The CDR3 is 13 residues long. Germline CDR1 and CDR2: MNHEY and SVGAGI. V was clipped by 8 bases and J by 6 bases, with 13 bases between them. The CDR3 nucleotides are TGTGCCAGCTCCCGAGGGGGAGCCGGGGAGCTGTTTTTT. This translates into CASSRGGAGELFF.

The table lists this clone with a few counts. The V and J genes are TRBV6-6 and TRBJ1-4, with D possibly TRBD1 on 5 matching bases. V was clipped by 0 bases and J by 8 bases, with 13 bases between them. CDR3 length: 15 amino acids. Germline V gene data show CDR1 as MNHNY and CDR2 as SVGAGI (reference sequence). CDR3 DNA: TGTGCCAGCAGTTACTCAGGGGTCCGATGGGAAAAACTGTTTTTT. This sequence encodes CASSYSGVRWEKLFF.

The chain combines TRBV12-3 or TRBV12-4 with TRBJ2-7; D might be TRBD1 (6 bases). Trimming stripped 7 bases from V and 3 bases from J, with 10 bases between. CDR3 length equals 12 residues. CDR3 sequence (DNA): TGTGCCAGCACTTTGACAGGCTACGAGCAGTACTTC. It specifies CASTLTGYEQYF.

The chain employs TRBV2 and TRBJ2-6; D unresolved. V lost 4 bases and J lost 1, with 5 bases in between. Germline loops: CDR1 SNHLY, CDR2 FYNNEI. This CDR3 spans 14 amino acids. The CDR3 loop reads CASSVRSGANVLTF. Here the CDR3 DNA reads TGTGCCAGCAGTGTGAGATCTGGGGCCAACGTCCTGACTTTC.

For the CDR3, the DNA is TGCGCCAGCAGCTTGTCGCCAGGGGGAGAGGATGGCTACACCTTC. Encoded protein: CASSLSPGGEDGYTF. The J gene is TRBJ1-2, the V gene TRBV5-1; the match to TRBD1 covers 7 bases. The V gene end was trimmed by 1 base and the J gene end by 6 bases; junction bases not matched to a gene: 9. CDR1 and CDR2 (germline): SGHRS, YFSETQ. There are 15 residues in the CDR3.

The count of this clone is one. The CDR3 here is CASGPGLAGIEQFF. Written as DNA, the CDR3 is TGTGCCAGCGGACCGGGACTAGCGGGAATTGAGCAGTTCTTC. The V gene is TRBV6-5, the J gene TRBJ2-1, with 13 bases identical to TRBD2. The germline CDR1 and CDR2 sequences are MNHEY and SVGAGI. V trimming: 8 bases; J trimming: 9 bases; junction bases outside the gene matches: 7. CDR3 length: 14 residues.

The rearrangement uses TRBV5-1 and TRBJ1-1, with 7 bases aligning to TRBD1. Germline V gene data show CDR1 as SGHRS and CDR2 as YFSETQ. The trim removed 3 bases at V and 4 bases at J, leaving 6 bases unmatched. CDR3 size: 14 residues. The CDR3 here is CASSSTGSSTEAFF. DNA of the CDR3: TGCGCCAGCAGCTCGACAGGGAGTAGCACTGAAGCTTTCTTT. Full variable domain (outside the CDR3, taken from reference TRBV5-1 and TRBJ1-1): KAGVTQTPRYLIKTRGQQVTLSCSPISGHRSVSWYQQTPGQGLQFLFEYFSETQRNKGNFPGRFSGRQFSNSRSEMNVSTLELGDSALYLCASSSTGSSTEAFFGQGTRLTVV.

This rearrangement joins TRBV15 to TRBJ2-3; D is uncertain. V lost 1 base, J lost 1 base, and 18 bases lay in between. The CDR3 runs 18 residues. CDR1 and CDR2 from the germline V gene are LNHNV and YYDKDF (reference sequence). CDR3: CATSRGKRSHLGTDTQYF. CDR3 nucleotides: TGTGCCACCAGCAGAGGTAAGAGGTCCCATCTGGGCACAGATACGCAGTATTTT. Complete variable domain (other parts from reference TRBV15 and TRBJ2-3): DAMVIQNPRYQVTQFGKPVTLSCSQTLNHNVMYWYQQKSSQAPKLLFHYYDKDFNNEADTPDNFQSRRPNTSFCFLDIRSPGLGDTAMYLCATSRGKRSHLGTDTQYFGPGTRLTVL.

The gene calls are TRBV12-5 and TRBJ1-2; a possible D gene is TRBD1 (5 bases). Per the germline V gene, CDR1 is LGHNT and CDR2 is FRNRAP. CDR3 length equals 13 residues. V was clipped by 7 bases and J by 3 bases, with 12 bases between them. CDR3 sequence: CASVSTVDYGYTF. The CDR3 nucleotides read TGTGCTAGTGTTTCGACAGTCGACTATGGCTACACCTTC.

The rearrangement joins TRBV28 to TRBJ2-4; D perhaps matches TRBD1 (6 bases). Trimming stripped 5 bases from V and 3 bases from J, with 11 bases between. The CDR3 covers 14 residues. Germline lookup yields CDR1 MDHEN and CDR2 SYDVKM. CDR3 DNA: TGTGCCAGCAGTATCGGACAGAGCAAAAACATTCAGTACTTC. This gives the protein CASSIGQSKNIQYF. The full variable domain, its missing parts supplied by reference TRBV28 and TRBJ2-4, is DVKVTQSSRYLVKRTGEKVFLECVQDMDHENMFWYRQDPGLGLRLIYFSYDVKMKEKGDIPEGYSVSREKKERFSLILESASTNQTSMYLCASSIGQSKNIQYFGAGTRLSVL.

This chain connects TRBV24-1 to TRBJ2-1; tentatively, D is TRBD2 (6 bases). In germline, CDR1 is KGHDR, CDR2 SFDVKD. V was pared by 4 bases and J by 4 bases, with 16 bases between. This CDR3 is 16 amino acids long. The CDR3 region is CATSDPGRRKYNEQFF. CDR3 nucleotides: TGTGCCACCAGTGACCCCGGGAGACGTAAGTACAATGAGCAGTTCTTC.

The rearrangement links TRBV4-2 to TRBJ2-1; D gene unclear. Germline CDR1 and CDR2: LGHNA and YNFKEQ. The V gene lost 6 bases and the J gene lost 4 bases, with 4 bases spanning the gap. CDR3 length: 11 residues. This CDR3 reads CASRLYNEQFF. Written as DNA, the CDR3 is TGTGCCAGCAGACTTTACAATGAGCAGTTCTTC.

The V call is TRBV7-8, the J call TRBJ2-3; perhaps TRBD1 as D (6 bases). CDR1 SGHVS and CDR2 FQNEAQ come from the germline V gene. CDR3 length: 17 residues. V was shortened by 5 bases and J by 5 bases, with 23 bases between the two germline ends. The CDR3: CASSPGASQGSGDTQYF. The CDR3 DNA is TGTGCCAGCAGCCCAGGGGCTTCCCAGGGGAGTGGAGATACGCAGTATTTT.

This rearrangement joins TRBV7-6 to TRBJ2-1; TRBD2 matches at 10 bases. The CDR3 covers 16 residues. The V gene end was trimmed by 3 bases and the J gene end by 8 bases; junction bases not matched to a gene: 10. Looked up from germline, CDR1 is SGHVS and CDR2 is FNYEAQ. The CDR3 reads CASSFAPGLALYEQFF. The CDR3 coding sequence is TGTGCCAGCAGCTTCGCCCCGGGACTAGCGCTCTATGAGCAGTTCTTC.

This sequence joins TRBV5-1 and TRBJ2-1; 8 nucleotides align to TRBD2. The CDR3 covers 15 residues. Germline CDR1 is SGHRS and CDR2 is YFSETQ. J gave up 8 bases and V 4 bases, and 11 bases lay outside the gene matches. The CDR3 DNA sequence: TGCGCCAGCAGCCCCGTTCTGGCGGGAGGCCATGAGCAGTTCTTC. Its translation: CASSPVLAGGHEQFF.

This clone was detected only once. The V call is TRBV29-1, the J call TRBJ1-1; 10 bases are a match to TRBD1. There are 13 residues in the CDR3. From germline, CDR1 is SQVTM and CDR2 ANQGSEA. V lost 5 bases and J lost 5; bases outside the gene matches: 5. Written as DNA, the CDR3 is TGCAGCGTTTCAAGGACAGGGGGAACTGAAGCTTTCTTT. Residues: CSVSRTGGTEAFF.